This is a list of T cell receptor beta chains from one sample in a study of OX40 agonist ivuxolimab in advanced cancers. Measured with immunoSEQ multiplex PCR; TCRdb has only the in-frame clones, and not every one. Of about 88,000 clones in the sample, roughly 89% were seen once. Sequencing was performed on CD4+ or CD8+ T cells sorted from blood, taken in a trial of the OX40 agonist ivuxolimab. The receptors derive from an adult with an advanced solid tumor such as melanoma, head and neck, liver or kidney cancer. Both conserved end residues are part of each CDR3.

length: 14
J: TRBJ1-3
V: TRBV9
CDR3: CASSVRTGGNTIYF

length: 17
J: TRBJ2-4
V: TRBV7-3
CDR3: CASSLSGRGGQKNIQYF

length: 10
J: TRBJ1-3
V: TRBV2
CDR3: CASSGNTIYF

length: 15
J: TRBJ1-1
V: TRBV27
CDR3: CASSQIIGTVLRAFF

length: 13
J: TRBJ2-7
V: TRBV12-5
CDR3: CASAPREGDEQYF

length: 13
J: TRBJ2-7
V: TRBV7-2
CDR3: CASTLAGRYEQYF

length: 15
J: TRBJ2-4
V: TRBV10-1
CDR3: CASPVGGETKNIQYF

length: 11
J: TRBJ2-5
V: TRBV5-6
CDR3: CASSSVETQYF

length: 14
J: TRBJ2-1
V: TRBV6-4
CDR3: CASSEASSYNEQFF

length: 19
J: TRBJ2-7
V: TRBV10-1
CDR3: CASSEDAAGSSGDHYEQYF

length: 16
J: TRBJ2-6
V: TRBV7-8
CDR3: CASSFGTGVGANVLTF

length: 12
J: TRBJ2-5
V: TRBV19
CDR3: CASRGSMETQYF

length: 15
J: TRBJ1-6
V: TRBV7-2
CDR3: CASSLGGRSNSPLHF

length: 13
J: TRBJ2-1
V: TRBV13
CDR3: CASSRPGPNEQFF

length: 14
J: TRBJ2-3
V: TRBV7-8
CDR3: CASSLELGTDTQYF

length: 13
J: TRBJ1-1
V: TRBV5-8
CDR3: CASSLMENTEAFF

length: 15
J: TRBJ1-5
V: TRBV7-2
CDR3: CASSRTGGSNQPQHF

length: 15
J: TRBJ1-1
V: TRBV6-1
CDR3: CASSEAGQGGTEAFF

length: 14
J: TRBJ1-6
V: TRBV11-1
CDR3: CASSADYRNSPLHF

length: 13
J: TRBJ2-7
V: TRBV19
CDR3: CATRLAGVNEQYF

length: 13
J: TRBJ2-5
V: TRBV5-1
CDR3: CASSSGQAGTQYF

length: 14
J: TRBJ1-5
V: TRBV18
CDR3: CASSDEYSNQPQHF

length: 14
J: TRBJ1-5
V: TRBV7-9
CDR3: CASSRQGSNQPQHF

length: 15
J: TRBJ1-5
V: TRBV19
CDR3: CASSIVDSNNQPQHF

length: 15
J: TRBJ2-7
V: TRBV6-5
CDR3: CASSYMVGSSYEQYF

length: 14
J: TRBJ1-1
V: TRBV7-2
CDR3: CASSSQGVRPEAFF

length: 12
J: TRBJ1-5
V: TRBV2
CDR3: CASSSRDQPQHF

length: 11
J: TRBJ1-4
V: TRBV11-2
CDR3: CASSLDEKLFF

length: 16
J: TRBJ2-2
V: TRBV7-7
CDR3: CASSRGGQGKAGELFF

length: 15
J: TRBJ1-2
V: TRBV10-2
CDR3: CASSESGRAGYGYTF

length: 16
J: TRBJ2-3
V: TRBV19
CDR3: CASKNRGLAGLDTQYF

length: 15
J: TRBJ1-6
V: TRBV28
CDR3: CASSLYGRVESPLHF

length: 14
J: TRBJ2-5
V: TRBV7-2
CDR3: CASSSSGRGETQYF

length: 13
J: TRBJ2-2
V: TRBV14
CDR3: CASSQARAGELFF

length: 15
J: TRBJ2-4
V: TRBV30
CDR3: CAWSVGGFAKNIQYF

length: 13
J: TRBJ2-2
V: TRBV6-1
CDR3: CASRVQGTGELFF

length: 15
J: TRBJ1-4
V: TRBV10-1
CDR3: CASTAFWAPNEKLFF

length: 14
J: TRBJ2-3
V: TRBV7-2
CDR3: CASSSPGIGDTQYF

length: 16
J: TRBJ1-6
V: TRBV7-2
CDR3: CASSRRQGSYNSPLHF

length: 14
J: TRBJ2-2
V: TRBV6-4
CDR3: CASSPQGAAGELFF

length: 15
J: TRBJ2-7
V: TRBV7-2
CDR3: CASSQPGAGNYEQYF

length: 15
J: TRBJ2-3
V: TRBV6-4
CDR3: CASSLQGISTDTQYF

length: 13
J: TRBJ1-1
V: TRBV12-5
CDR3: CASVLESKAEAFF

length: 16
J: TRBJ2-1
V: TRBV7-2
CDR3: CASSAGLAGASNEQFF

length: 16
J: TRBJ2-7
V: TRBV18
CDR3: CASSPLRDRASREQYF

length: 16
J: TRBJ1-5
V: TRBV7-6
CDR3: CASSLAGPQVGQPQHF

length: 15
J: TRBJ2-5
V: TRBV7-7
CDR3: CASSLGGQRQETQYF

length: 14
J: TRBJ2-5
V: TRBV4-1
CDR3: CASSQGVFQETQYF

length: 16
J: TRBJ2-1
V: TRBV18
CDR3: CASSYRLAGGPNEQFF